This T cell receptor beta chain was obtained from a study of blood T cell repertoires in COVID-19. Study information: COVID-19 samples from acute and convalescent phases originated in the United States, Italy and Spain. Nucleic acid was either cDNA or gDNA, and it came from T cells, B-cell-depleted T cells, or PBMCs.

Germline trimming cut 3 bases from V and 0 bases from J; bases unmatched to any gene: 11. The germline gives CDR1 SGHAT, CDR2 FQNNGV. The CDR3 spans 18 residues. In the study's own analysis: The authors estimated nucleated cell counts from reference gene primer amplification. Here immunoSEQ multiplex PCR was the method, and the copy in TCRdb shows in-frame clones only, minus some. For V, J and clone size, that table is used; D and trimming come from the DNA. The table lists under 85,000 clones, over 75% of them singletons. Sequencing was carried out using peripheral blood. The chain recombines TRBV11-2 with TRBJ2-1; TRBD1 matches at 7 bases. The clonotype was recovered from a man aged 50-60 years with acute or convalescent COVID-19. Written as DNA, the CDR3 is TGTGCCAGCAGCTTGGACAGGACGGACTGGCACTCCTACAATGAGCAGTTCTTC. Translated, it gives CASSLDRTDWHSYNEQFF. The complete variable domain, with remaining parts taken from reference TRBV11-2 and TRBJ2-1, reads EAGVAQSPRYKIIEKRQSVAFWCNPISGHATLYWYQQILGQGPKLLIQFQNNGVVDDSQLPKDRFSAERLKGVDSTLKIQPAKLEDSAVYLCASSLDRTDWHSYNEQFFGPGTRLTVL.